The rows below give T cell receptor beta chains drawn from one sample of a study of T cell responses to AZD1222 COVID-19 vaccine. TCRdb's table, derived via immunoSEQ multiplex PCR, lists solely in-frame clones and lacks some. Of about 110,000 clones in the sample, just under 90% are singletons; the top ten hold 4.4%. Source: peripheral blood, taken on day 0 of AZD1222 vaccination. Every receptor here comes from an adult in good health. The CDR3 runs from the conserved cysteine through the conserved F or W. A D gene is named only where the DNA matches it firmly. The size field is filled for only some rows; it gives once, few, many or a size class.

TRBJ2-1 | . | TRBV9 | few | CASSVGGSPYYNEQFF | TGTGCCAGCAGCGTAGGCGGATCCCCATATTACAATGAGCAGTTCTTC
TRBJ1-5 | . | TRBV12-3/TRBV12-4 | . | CASSYGGNQPQHF | TGTGCCAGCAGTTACGGCGGCAATCAGCCCCAGCATTTT
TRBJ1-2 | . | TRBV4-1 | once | CASSPIDRLGGGYTF | TGCGCCAGCAGCCCTATAGACAGGCTCGGCGGTGGCTACACCTTC
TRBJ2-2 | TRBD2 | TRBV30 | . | CAWSVFGRDTGELFF | TGTGCCTGGAGTGTATTCGGGAGGGACACCGGGGAGCTGTTTTTT
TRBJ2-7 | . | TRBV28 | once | CASSQGGYEQYF | TGTGCCAGCAGCCAGGGGGGATACGAGCAGTACTTC
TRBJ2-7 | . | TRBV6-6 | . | CASSNGENWVTYEQYF | TGTGCCAGCAGCAACGGGGAAAACTGGGTAACCTACGAGCAGTACTTC
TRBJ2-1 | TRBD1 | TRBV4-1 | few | CASSASGQGAIPSSYNEQFF | TGCGCCAGCAGCGCAAGCGGTCAGGGGGCCATCCCGAGCTCCTACAATGAGCAGTTCTTC
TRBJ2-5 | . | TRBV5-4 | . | CASSLDMGGQETQYF | TGTGCCAGCAGCTTGGATATGGGAGGCCAAGAGACCCAGTACTTC
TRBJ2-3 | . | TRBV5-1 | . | CASRRRADTQYF | TGCGCCAGCAGAAGGAGGGCAGATACGCAGTATTTT
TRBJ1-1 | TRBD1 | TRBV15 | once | CATSRDVNRGGTEAFF | TGTGCCACCAGCAGAGACGTAAACAGGGGAGGAACTGAAGCTTTCTTT
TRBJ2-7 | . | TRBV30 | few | CAWSLQGGHEQYF | TGTGCCTGGAGTCTACAGGGTGGCCACGAGCAGTACTTC
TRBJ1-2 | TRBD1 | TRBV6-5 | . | CASNPGTANYGYTF | TGTGCCAGCAATCCCGGGACAGCGAACTATGGCTACACCTTC
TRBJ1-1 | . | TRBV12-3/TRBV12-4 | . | CASSLGRATEAFF | TGTGCCAGCAGTTTAGGCAGGGCCACTGAAGCTTTCTTT
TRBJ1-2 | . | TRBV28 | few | CASRVSQGRGGYTF | TGTGCCAGCAGGGTCTCACAGGGAAGGGGCGGCTACACCTTC
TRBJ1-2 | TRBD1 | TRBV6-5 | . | CASSLGTAYGYTF | TGTGCCAGCAGCCTCGGGACAGCCTATGGCTACACCTTC
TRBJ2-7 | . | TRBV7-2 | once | CASSLETSSYEQYF | TGTGCCAGCAGCTTAGAAACGAGCTCCTACGAGCAGTACTTC
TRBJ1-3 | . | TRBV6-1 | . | CASSEMAAGGNTIYF | TGTGCCAGCAGTGAAATGGCCGCAGGGGGAAACACCATATATTTT
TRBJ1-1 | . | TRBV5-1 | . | CASSANFRDPRAFF | TGCGCCAGCAGCGCGAACTTCCGGGACCCCAGGGCTTTCTTT
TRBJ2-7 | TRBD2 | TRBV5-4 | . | CASSPYLIGTSGAYEQYF | TGTGCCAGCAGCCCCTACCTCATCGGGACTAGCGGGGCCTACGAGCAGTACTTC
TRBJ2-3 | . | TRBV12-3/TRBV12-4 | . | CASSLGNTQYF | TGTGCCAGCAGTCTCGGAAATACGCAGTATTTT
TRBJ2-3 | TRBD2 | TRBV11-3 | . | CASSSGLAGPRDTQYF | TGTGCCAGCAGCTCAGGACTAGCGGGTCCCAGGGATACGCAGTATTTT
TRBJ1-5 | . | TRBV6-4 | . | CASGASHTNQPQHF | TGTGCCAGCGGTGCCAGCCATACCAATCAGCCCCAGCATTTT
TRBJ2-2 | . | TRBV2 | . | CASRAGINTGELFF | TGTGCCAGCAGGGCAGGCATCAACACCGGGGAGCTGTTTTTT
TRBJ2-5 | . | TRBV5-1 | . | CASSLAGATGTQYF | TGCGCCAGCAGCTTGGCCGGGGCAACAGGGACCCAGTACTTC
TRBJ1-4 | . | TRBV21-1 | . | CASNRDGDVATNEKLFF | TGTGCCAGCAACAGGGACGGAGATGTTGCAACTAATGAAAAACTGTTTTTT
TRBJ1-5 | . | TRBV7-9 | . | CASSATGGNQPQHF | TGTGCCAGCAGCGCGACAGGAGGCAATCAGCCCCAGCATTTT
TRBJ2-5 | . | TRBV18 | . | CASSPQGETQYF | TGTGCCAGCTCACCCCAGGGGGAGACCCAGTACTTC
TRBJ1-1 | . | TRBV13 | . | CASSLEQANTEAFF | TGTGCCAGCAGCTTAGAACAGGCGAACACTGAAGCTTTCTTT
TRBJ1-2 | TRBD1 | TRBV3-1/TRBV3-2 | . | CASSLGGGQRYGYTF | TGTGCCAGCAGCCTGGGGGGGGGACAGCGATATGGCTACACCTTC
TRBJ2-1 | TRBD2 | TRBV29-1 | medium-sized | CSVSAASGAYNEQFF | TGCAGCGTTTCTGCGGCTAGCGGGGCGTACAATGAGCAGTTCTTC
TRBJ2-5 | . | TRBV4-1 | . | CASSPGHLGGTQYF | TGCGCCAGCAGCCCGGGCCACCTCGGCGGGACCCAGTACTTC
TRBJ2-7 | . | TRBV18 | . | CASSSNPAGASYEQYF | TGTGCCAGCTCATCTAATCCGGCGGGGGCCTCCTACGAGCAGTACTTC
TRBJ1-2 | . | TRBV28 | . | CASSDTNYGYTF | TGTGCCAGCTCGGACACGAACTATGGCTACACCTTC
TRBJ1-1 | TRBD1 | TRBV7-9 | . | CASSSGTGGTEAFF | TGTGCCAGCAGCTCCGGGACAGGGGGGACTGAAGCTTTCTTT
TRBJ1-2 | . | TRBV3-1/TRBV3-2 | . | CASSQDRAGTGYTF | TGTGCCAGCAGCCAAGATCGGGCAGGGACTGGCTACACCTTC
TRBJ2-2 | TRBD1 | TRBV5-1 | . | CASADRVGPGELFF | TGCGCCAGCGCGGACAGGGTCGGGCCCGGGGAGCTGTTTTTT
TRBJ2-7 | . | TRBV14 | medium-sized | CASSPAHYEQYF | TGTGCCAGCAGCCCCGCGCACTACGAGCAGTACTTC
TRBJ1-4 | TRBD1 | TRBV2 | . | CASSGQGAREKLFF | TGTGCCAGCAGTGGACAGGGGGCGAGGGAAAAACTGTTTTTT
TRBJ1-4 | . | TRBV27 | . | CASSLYGPGASNEKLFF | TGTGCCAGCAGTTTATATGGCCCGGGGGCTTCTAATGAAAAACTGTTTTTT
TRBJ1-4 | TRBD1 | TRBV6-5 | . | CASSYSRGRVNEKLFF | TGTGCCAGCAGTTACTCCAGGGGGAGGGTTAATGAAAAACTGTTTTTT
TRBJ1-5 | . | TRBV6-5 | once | CASTTSGQSNQPQHF | TGTGCCAGCACCACAAGTGGTCAAAGCAATCAGCCCCAGCATTTT
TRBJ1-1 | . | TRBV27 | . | CAKQFENTEAFF | TGTGCGAAGCAGTTTGAAAACACTGAAGCTTTCTTT
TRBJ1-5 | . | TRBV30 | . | CAWREESGASNQPQHF | TGTGCCTGGCGGGAAGAGTCAGGGGCGAGCAATCAGCCCCAGCATTTT
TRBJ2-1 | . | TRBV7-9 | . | CASSLRGARGQGLYNEQFF | TGTGCCAGCAGCTTAAGGGGGGCCCGGGGGCAGGGTCTCTACAATGAGCAGTTCTTC
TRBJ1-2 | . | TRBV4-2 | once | CASSQGQGLNTF | TGTGCCAGCAGCCAAGGGCAGGGCTTGAACACCTTC
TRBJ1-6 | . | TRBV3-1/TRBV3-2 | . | CASSPRRVNSPLHF | TGTGCCAGCAGCCCCCGAAGGGTTAATTCACCCCTCCACTTT
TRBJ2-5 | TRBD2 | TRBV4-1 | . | CASSQPGLAEETQYF | TGCGCCAGCAGCCAACCGGGACTAGCGGAAGAGACCCAGTACTTC
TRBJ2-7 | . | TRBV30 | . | CAWSRQVNEQYF | TGTGCCTGGAGTAGACAGGTAAACGAGCAGTACTTC
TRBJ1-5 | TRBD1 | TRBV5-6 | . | CASSSGTGYNQPQHF | TGTGCCAGCAGCAGCGGGACAGGGTACAATCAGCCCCAGCATTTT
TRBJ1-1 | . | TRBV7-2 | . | CASKDGPKDTEAFF | TGTGCCAGCAAGGACGGCCCAAAGGACACTGAAGCTTTCTTT
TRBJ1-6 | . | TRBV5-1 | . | CASSLTRSYNSPLHF | TGCGCCAGCAGTCTGACGAGATCTTATAATTCACCCCTCCACTTT
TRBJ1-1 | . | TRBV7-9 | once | CASSLGQGETEAFF | TGTGCCAGCAGCTTAGGGCAGGGCGAAACTGAAGCTTTCTTT
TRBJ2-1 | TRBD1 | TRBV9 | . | CASSVGTGYNEQFF | TGTGCCAGCAGCGTCGGGACAGGCTACAATGAGCAGTTCTTC
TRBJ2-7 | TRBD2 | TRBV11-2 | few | CASSSVRGTSGRKVYEQYF | TGTGCCAGCAGCTCGGTGAGAGGGACTAGCGGGAGGAAGGTCTACGAGCAGTACTTC
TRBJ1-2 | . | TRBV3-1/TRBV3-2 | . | CASSQDLAGYTF | TGTGCCAGCAGCCAAGATTTGGCGGGCTACACCTTC
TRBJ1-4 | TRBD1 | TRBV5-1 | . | CASRQGARSNEKLFF | TGCGCCAGCAGGCAGGGGGCGCGATCTAATGAAAAACTGTTTTTT
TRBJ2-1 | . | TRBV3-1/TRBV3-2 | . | CASRLYNEQFF | TGTGCCAGCAGACTTTACAATGAGCAGTTCTTC
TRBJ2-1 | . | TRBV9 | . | CASSVREEGYNEQFF | TGTGCCAGCAGCGTAAGGGAAGAGGGGTACAATGAGCAGTTCTTC
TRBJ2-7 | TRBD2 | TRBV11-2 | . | CASSLGPIAGVSYEQYF | TGTGCCAGCAGCTTAGGGCCCATAGCGGGGGTCTCCTACGAGCAGTACTTC
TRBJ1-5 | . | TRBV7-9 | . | CASSGFGDQPQHF | TGTGCCAGCAGCGGGTTCGGGGATCAGCCCCAGCATTTT